This TCR beta chain was identified in a study of blood T cell repertoires in COVID-19. Study-wide background: Samples representing acute and convalescent COVID-19 were sourced from the United States, Italy and Spain. From T cells, B-cell-depleted T cells, or PBMCs came the material, which was cDNA or gDNA.

Study processing details: Scientists estimated how many nucleated cells there were by amplifying reference gene primers. Profiling relied on immunoSEQ multiplex PCR, and the TCRdb table lists in-frame clones only, not all of them. The V and J calls and the clone size are those of that table, but D and trimming were determined from the DNA. The data contain fewer than 250,000 clones, 75% to 85% of them singletons. There are 15 residues in the CDR3. Germline V gene data show CDR1 as LNHDA and CDR2 as SQIVND (reference sequence). The junction had 10 bases not matched to a gene; V was cut back by 4 bases and J by 6 bases.

This clonotype was sampled from a human donor in a cohort sampled during active COVID-19. Sequenced: peripheral blood. The chain has TRBV19 and TRBJ1-1, with 8 bases fitting TRBD1. CDR3 region: CASSRQGLSRAEAFF. The CDR3 bases are TGTGCCAGTAGTAGACAGGGGTTGAGTAGGGCTGAAGCTTTCTTT. The full variable domain, rest sourced from reference TRBV19 and TRBJ1-1, is DGGITQSPKYLFRKEGQNVTLSCEQNLNHDAMYWYRQDPGQGLRLIYYSQIVNDFQKGDIAEGYSVSREKKESFPLTVTSAQKNPTAFYLCASSRQGLSRAEAFFGQGTRLTVV.